This TCR beta chain stems from a study of blood T cell repertoires in COVID-19. Across the study: Collection of acute and convalescent COVID-19 samples took place in the United States, Italy and Spain. Sample material is recorded as cDNA or gDNA derived from T cells, B-cell-depleted T cells, or PBMCs.

CDR3 size: 19 residues. CDR1 and CDR2 from the germline V gene are LNHDA and SQIVND (reference sequence). V lost 1 base, J lost 5 bases, and 14 bases stayed unmatched. Under the authors' procedure: Reference gene primer amplification in the assay estimated nucleated cell counts. Sequenced by immunoSEQ multiplex PCR; TCRdb stores in-frame clones only, minus some. D and trimming come from the DNA, and the V and J calls and clone size come from that table. This sample carries 200,000 to 250,000 clones, about 92% of them seen once, and the ten largest clones take under 1.5%. This rearrangement joins TRBV19 to TRBJ2-1, with TRBD2 identical over 10 bases. This receptor was obtained from a man aged 25-40 years with acute or convalescent COVID-19. The material sequenced was peripheral blood. CDR3 DNA: TGTGCCAGTAGTATAGGAAGTCTAGCGGGAGTCTTTGGAAACAATGAGCAGTTCTTC. Translating gives CASSIGSLAGVFGNNEQFF.